These 18 T cell receptor beta chains originate from one sample sequenced in a study of T cell clonality in common variable immunodeficiency. This table comes from immunoSEQ multiplex PCR, and its TCRdb copy is limited to in-frame clones, with some not included. The data show about 52,000 clones, none appearing only once, with 4.5% to 5.5% held by the ten largest. The sample consisted of peripheral blood mononuclear cells. Receptors originate from a person aged 18 to 75 in good health.

At least ten counts were recorded for this clone. Read sequence stops 3 residues before the CDR3 end, and the germline J gene provides the missing end. The gene calls are TRBV11-2 and TRBJ1-1; D is unresolved. Germline assignment: CDR1 SGHAT and CDR2 FQNNGV. CDR3 size: 12 residues. With 3 bases removed from V and 1 base from J, the gap between germline ends came to 3 bases. Here the CDR3 reads CASSFGNTEAFF. CDR3 bases read: TGTGCCAGCAGCTTCGGGAACACTGAA.

In regard to this clone: Sequencing ends 3 residues short of the CDR3 end; the germline J gene provides the rest. The V and J genes are TRBV19 and TRBJ1-2, with 8 bases fitting TRBD1. V lost 4 bases, J lost 2 bases, and 12 bases stayed unmatched. This CDR3 spans 17 amino acids. Germline CDR1 and CDR2: LNHDA and SQIVND (reference sequence). Incomplete CDR3 DNA: TGTGCCAGTAGTAATTCCCTGACAGGGGAGGGAAACTATGGC. It codes for CASSNSLTGEGNYG. The full CDR3 sequence reads CASSNSLTGEGNYGYTF. The complete variable domain, with remaining parts taken from reference TRBV19 and TRBJ1-2, reads DGGITQSPKYLFRKEGQNVTLSCEQNLNHDAMYWYRQDPGQGLRLIYYSQIVNDFQKGDIAEGYSVSREKKESFPLTVTSAQKNPTAFYLCASSNSLTGEGNYGYTFGSGTRLTVV.

This clone was seen ten or more times. The read falls 3 residues short of the CDR3 end, and the missing part is taken from the germline J gene. The chain employs TRBV6-2 or TRBV6-3 and TRBJ2-2; weak D call: TRBD2 (5 bases). This CDR3 has 15 residues. V was shortened by 6 bases and J by 6 bases, with 17 bases between the two germline ends. Germline V gene lookup returns CDR1 MNHEY and CDR2 SVGEGT. The CDR3 loop reads CASSHGFIGAGELFF. The CDR3 DNA, read in part, is TGTGCCAGCAGCCACGGGTTTATCGGGGCCGGGGAG.

This clone appeared a few times. The observed sequence ends 3 residues before the CDR3 terminus, with the missing tail filled in from the germline J gene. J is TRBJ2-1 and V is TRBV10-3; D unclear. The CDR3 totals 14 residues. Germline V gene lookup returns CDR1 ENHRY and CDR2 SYGVKD. The V gene lost 0 bases and the J gene lost 6 bases, with 9 bases spanning the gap. The sequenced part of the CDR3 DNA is TGTGCCATCAGTGAGTCAGCTAACCCCAATGAG. Translated, it gives CAISESANPNE. The CDR3 reads in full as CAISESANPNEQFF.

This clone appeared many times. The read falls 3 residues short of the CDR3 end, and the missing part is taken from the germline J gene. V and J are TRBV7-9 and TRBJ1-6; 8 bases agree with TRBD1. Germline V gene data show CDR1 as SEHNR and CDR2 as FQNEAQ (reference sequence). The trim removed 0 bases at V and 12 bases at J, leaving 4 bases unmatched. The CDR3 is 14 residues long. CDR3 bases read: TGTGCCAGCAGCTTAGCGGACAGGGTCGTACCC. Translated: CASSLADRVVP. The whole CDR3 protein reads CASSLADRVVPLHF. Full variable domain (remainder filled in from reference TRBV7-9 and TRBJ1-6): DTGVSQNPRHKITKRGQNVTFRCDPISEHNRLYWYRQTLGQGPEFLTYFQNEAQLEKSRLLSDRFSAERPKGSFSTLEIQRTEQGDSAMYLCASSLADRVVPLHFGNGTRLTVT.

This clone was counted many times. The read falls 3 residues short of the CDR3 end, and the missing part is taken from the germline J gene. The chain joins TRBV20-1 to TRBJ2-1, with TRBD2 matching over 7 bases. Trimming removed 3 bases from V and 3 bases from J; junction bases left unmatched: 14. CDR1 and CDR2 from the germline V gene are DFQATT and SNEGSKA (reference sequence). This CDR3 is 17 amino acids long. The DNA read from the CDR3 is TGCAGTGCTAGGCCCCTACCCGGGGGGTCTAGCTACAATGAG. It encodes CSARPLPGGSSYNE. The complete CDR3 protein is CSARPLPGGSSYNEQFF.

This clone was observed at least ten times. The read stops 3 residues short of the end of the CDR3; the missing end is completed from the germline J gene. The chain carries TRBV6-4 and TRBJ2-3, with 7 positions matching TRBD2. The CDR3 sequence is 15 residues long. Germline CDR1 reads MRHNA; CDR2 reads SNTAGT. The V segment lost 5 bases and the J segment 3 bases; nucleotides outside the gene matches: 8. CDR3 DNA, as far as it was read: TGTGCCAGCAGTACTGAGCGGGGCCCGACAGATACG. Translated, it gives CASSTERGPTDT. In full, the CDR3 reads CASSTERGPTDTQYF.

This clone occurred many times. CDR3 in amino acids: CASSLARVTHQPQHF. CDR3 DNA (partial): TGTGCCAGCAGCTTAGCGAGGGTCACACATCAGCCC. The rearrangement links TRBV7-8 to TRBJ1-5; D is unresolved. The read terminates 3 residues ahead of where the CDR3 ends, so the germline J gene completes it. V lost 0 bases to trimming and J lost 5 bases, with 11 bases between them. CDR3 length: 15 amino acids. The germline V gene has CDR1 SGHVS and CDR2 FQNEAQ.

This clone occurred many times. The sequence runs out 3 residues before the end of the CDR3; the remainder is reconstructed from the germline J gene. The chain carries TRBV6-2 or TRBV6-3 and TRBJ2-7, with TRBD2 matching 7 bases. The length of the CDR3 is 14 residues. The germline V gene encodes CDR1 MNHEY and CDR2 SVGEGT. V lost 0 bases, J lost 6 bases, and 5 bases stayed unmatched. The part of the CDR3 DNA that was read is TGTGCCAGCAGTTACTCGGGCGGGAGTGGCGAG. It yields the protein CASSYSGGSGE. The whole CDR3 region reads CASSYSGGSGEQYF.

This clone showed up many times. The sequenced fragment ends 3 residues before the CDR3 boundary, so the rest is inferred from the germline J gene. The chain is built from TRBV4-1 and TRBJ2-5; the match to TRBD1 covers 9 bases. CDR3 length: 15 residues. Germline V gives CDR1 MGHRA, CDR2 YSYEKL. V lost 5 bases and J lost 2; bases outside the gene matches: 6. The sequenced CDR3 bases are TGCGCCAGCAGCTGGGGGACAGGGAGGCAAGAGACC. Translation: CASSWGTGRQET. The whole CDR3 reads CASSWGTGRQETQYF.

Points on this clone: The sequence runs out 3 residues before the end of the CDR3; the remainder is reconstructed from the germline J gene. The chain combines TRBV6-2 or TRBV6-3 with TRBJ1-1, with D perhaps matching TRBD1 (6 bases). Germline CDR1 and CDR2: MNHEY and SVGEGT. This CDR3 has 15 residues. V lost 6 bases and J 2 bases, leaving 16 bases between the germline ends. CDR3 protein: CASSPGRGPNTEAFF. Incomplete CDR3 DNA: TGTGCCAGCAGCCCGGGCAGGGGACCTAACACTGAA.

This clone occurred many times. The CDR3 end is not reached by the read, which stops 3 residues before it; the germline J gene fills it in. The chain links TRBV18 to TRBJ2-2, with 9 bases that match TRBD2. This CDR3 has 18 residues. The germline CDR1 and CDR2 sequences are KGHSH and LQKENI. Trimming removed 2 bases from V and 5 bases from J; junction bases left unmatched: 12. The CDR3 loop reads CASSPNFGSGSSTGELFF. The DNA read from the CDR3 is TGTGCCAGCTCACCAAATTTTGGTAGCGGGAGTTCTACCGGGGAG.

This clone showed up just a few times. The read finishes 3 residues shy of the CDR3 end, and the germline J gene is used to complete it. V and J are TRBV2 and TRBJ1-5; possible D gene TRBD1, 5 bases. This CDR3 is 17 amino acids long. Germline CDR1 reads SNHLY; CDR2 reads FYNNEI. V lost 5 bases, J lost 5 bases, and 22 bases lay in between. CDR3 bases read: TGTGCCAGCAGTACGCTGGGGGGGGAGCAATCAGATCAGCCC. Translated: CASSTLGGEQSDQP. The CDR3 in its entirety is CASSTLGGEQSDQPQHF.

This clone was found many times. The observed sequence ends 3 residues before the CDR3 terminus, with the missing tail filled in from the germline J gene. This chain connects TRBV7-2 to TRBJ2-1, with TRBD2 matching over 10 bases. The CDR3 is 13 residues long. Looked up from germline, CDR1 is SGHTA and CDR2 is FQGNSA. After removal of 8 bases from V and 7 bases from J, the junction contained 5 bases not matched to a gene. CDR3 bases read: TGTGCCAGCTCCAGCGGGAGGGCGAATGAG. Amino acids: CASSSGRANE. The whole CDR3 sequence reads CASSSGRANEQFF.

This clone has only a few counts. The read ends 3 residues before the CDR3 terminus; that terminus is restored from the germline J gene. This chain joins TRBV30 and TRBJ2-7; 8 nucleotides align to TRBD1. The trim removed 0 bases at V and 6 bases at J, leaving 1 base unmatched. CDR1 is GTSNPN, CDR2 SVGIG, per germline (reference sequence). This CDR3 contains 12 residues. This CDR3 is CAWSVQGGEQYF. The covered CDR3 bases are TGTGCCTGGAGTGTACAGGGGGGCGAG.

This clone was seen more than once but under ten times. The read terminates 3 residues before the CDR3 end, so the remaining end is supplied by the germline J gene. The chain combines TRBV30 with TRBJ1-2; 8 bases are a match to TRBD1. V gave up 1 base and J gave up 5 bases; unmatched junction bases: 6. The germline V gene has CDR1 GTSNPN and CDR2 SVGIG (reference sequence). This CDR3 region has 14 residues. Incomplete CDR3 DNA: TGTGCCTGGAGTGGACAGGGGATTGGTTATGGC. It encodes CAWSGQGIGYG. In full, the CDR3 is CAWSGQGIGYGYTF.

This clone was seen more than once but under ten times. The read is 3 residues too short to cover the CDR3 end, so that end is filled in from the germline J gene. V and J are TRBV20-1 and TRBJ2-1, with TRBD2 identical over 13 bases. Germline V lookup: CDR1 DFQATT, CDR2 SNEGSKA (reference sequence). V lost 2 bases and J lost 3; bases outside the gene matches: 13. The CDR3 has 19 amino acids. The sequenced CDR3 bases are TGCAGTGCTAGATCGGCCGGGACTAGCGGGATTGGTTTCTACAATGAG. The encoded protein is CSARSAGTSGIGFYNE. The CDR3 in full is CSARSAGTSGIGFYNEQFF.

The table lists this clone with a few counts. Compared with germline, one end of the junction differs, possibly owing to a read error. The CDR3 region is CSSGLDSYEQYF. Partial CDR3 DNA: TGTTCCAGCGGCTTAGACAGCTACGAG. This chain links TRBV7-9 with TRBJ2-7; perhaps D is TRBD1 or TRBD2 (5 bases each). The read comes to an end 3 residues before the CDR3 does, leaving the germline J gene to fill in the end. Germline assignment: CDR1 SEHNR and CDR2 FQNEAQ (reference sequence). This CDR3 has 12 residues.